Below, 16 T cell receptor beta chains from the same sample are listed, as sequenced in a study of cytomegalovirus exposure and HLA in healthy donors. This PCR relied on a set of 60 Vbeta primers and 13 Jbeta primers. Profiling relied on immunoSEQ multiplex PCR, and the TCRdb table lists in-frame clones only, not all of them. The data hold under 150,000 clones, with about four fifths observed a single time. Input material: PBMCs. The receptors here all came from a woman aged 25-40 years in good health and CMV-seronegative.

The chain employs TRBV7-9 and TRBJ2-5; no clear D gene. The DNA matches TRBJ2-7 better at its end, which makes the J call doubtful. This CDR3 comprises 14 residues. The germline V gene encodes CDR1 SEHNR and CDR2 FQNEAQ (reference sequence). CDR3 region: CASSLPLGAYEQYF. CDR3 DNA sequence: TGTGCCAGCAGCCTACCCCTTGGGGCCTACGAGCAGTACTTC.

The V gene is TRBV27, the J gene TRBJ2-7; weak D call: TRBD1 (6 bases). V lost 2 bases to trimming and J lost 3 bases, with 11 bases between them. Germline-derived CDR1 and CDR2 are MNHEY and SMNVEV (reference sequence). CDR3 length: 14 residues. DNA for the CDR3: TGTGCCAGCAGTTTACGGACAGATTACTACGAGCAGTACTTC. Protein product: CASSLRTDYYEQYF.

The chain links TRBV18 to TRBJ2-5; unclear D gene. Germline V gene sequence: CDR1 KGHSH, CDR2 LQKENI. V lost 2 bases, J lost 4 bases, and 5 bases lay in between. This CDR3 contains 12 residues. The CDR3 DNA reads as TGTGCCAGCTCACCAGTCAGAGAGACCCAGTACTTC. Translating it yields CASSPVRETQYF. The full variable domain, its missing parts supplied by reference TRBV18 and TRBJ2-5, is NAGVMQNPRHLVRRRGQEARLRCSPMKGHSHVYWYRQLPEEGLKFMVYLQKENIIDESGMPKERFSAEFPKEGPSILRIQQVVRGDSAAYFCASSPVRETQYFGPGTRLLVL.

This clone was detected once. Here the CDR3 reads CASSTSGTGLEKLFF. CDR3 DNA sequence: TGTGCCAGCAGTACGTCCGGGACAGGGCTAGAAAAACTGTTTTTT. The V gene is TRBV27, the J gene TRBJ1-4; 9 bases align to TRBD1. The CDR3 totals 15 residues. The V and J ends lost 5 bases and 8 bases, in that order; junction bases with no gene match: 9. CDR1 and CDR2 from the germline V gene are MNHEY and SMNVEV (reference sequence).

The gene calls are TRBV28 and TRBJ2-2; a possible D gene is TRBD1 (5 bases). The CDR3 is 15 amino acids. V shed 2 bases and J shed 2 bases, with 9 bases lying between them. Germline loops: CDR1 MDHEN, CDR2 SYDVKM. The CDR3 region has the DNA TGTGCCAGCAGTTTAGGGCAGGGAAACACCGGGGAGCTGTTTTTT. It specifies CASSLGQGNTGELFF.

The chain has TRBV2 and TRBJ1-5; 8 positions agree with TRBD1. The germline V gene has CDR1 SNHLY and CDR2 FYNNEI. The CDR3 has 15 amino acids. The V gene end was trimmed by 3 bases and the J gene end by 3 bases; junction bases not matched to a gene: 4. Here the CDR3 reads CASSDRTGLNQPQHF. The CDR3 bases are TGTGCCAGCAGTGACAGGACAGGGCTCAATCAGCCCCAGCATTTT.

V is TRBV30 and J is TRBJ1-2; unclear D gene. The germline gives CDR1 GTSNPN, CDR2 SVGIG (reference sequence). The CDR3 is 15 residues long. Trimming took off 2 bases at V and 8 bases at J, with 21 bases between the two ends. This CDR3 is CAWSTTAVGGQGYTF. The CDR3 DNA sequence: TGTGCCTGGAGTACAACGGCGGTGGGTGGCCAAGGCTACACCTTC.

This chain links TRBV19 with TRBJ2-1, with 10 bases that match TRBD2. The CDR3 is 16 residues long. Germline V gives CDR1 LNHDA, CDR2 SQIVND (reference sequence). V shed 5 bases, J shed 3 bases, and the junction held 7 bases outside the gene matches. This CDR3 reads CASSYASGGLYNEQFF. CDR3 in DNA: TGTGCCAGTAGTTACGCTAGCGGGGGACTCTACAATGAGCAGTTCTTC.

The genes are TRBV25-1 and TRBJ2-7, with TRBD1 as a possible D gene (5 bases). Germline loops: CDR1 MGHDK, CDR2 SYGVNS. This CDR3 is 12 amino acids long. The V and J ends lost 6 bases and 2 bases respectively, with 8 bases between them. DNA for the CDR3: TGTGCCAGCAGGGACAAGCCCTACGAGCAGTACTTC. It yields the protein CASRDKPYEQYF.

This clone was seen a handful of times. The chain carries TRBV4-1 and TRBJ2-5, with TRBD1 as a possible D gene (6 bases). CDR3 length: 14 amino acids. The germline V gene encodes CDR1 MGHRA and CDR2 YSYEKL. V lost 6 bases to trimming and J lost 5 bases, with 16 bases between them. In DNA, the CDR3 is TGCGCCAGCAGTACAGGGCCCTCCCGGGAGACCCAGTACTTC. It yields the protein CASSTGPSRETQYF.

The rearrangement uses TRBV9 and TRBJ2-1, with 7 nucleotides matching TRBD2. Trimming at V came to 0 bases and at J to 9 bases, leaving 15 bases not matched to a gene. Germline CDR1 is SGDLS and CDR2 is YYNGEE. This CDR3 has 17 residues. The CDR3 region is CASSVGLAALLYGEQFF. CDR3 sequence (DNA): TGTGCCAGCAGCGTAGGCCTAGCGGCTTTACTTTACGGTGAGCAGTTCTTC.

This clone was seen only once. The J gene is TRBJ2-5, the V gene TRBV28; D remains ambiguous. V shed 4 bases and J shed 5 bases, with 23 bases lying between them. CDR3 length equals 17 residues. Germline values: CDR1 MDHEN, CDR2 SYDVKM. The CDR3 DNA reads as TGTGCCAGCAGTTCCTCAAATGAAAGAACGGTCGGGGAGACCCAGTACTTC. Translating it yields CASSSSNERTVGETQYF.

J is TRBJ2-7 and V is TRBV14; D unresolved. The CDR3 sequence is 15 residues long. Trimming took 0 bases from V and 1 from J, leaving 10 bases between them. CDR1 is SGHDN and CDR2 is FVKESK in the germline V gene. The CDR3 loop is CASSQEETRSYEQYF. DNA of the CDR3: TGTGCCAGCAGCCAAGAGGAGACGAGATCCTACGAGCAGTACTTC.

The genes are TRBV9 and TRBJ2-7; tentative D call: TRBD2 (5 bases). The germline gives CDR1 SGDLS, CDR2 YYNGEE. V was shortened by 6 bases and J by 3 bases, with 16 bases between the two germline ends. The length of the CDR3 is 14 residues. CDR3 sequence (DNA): TGTGCCAGCAACGCGGGCACCCACGTCTACGAGCAGTACTTC. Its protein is CASNAGTHVYEQYF.

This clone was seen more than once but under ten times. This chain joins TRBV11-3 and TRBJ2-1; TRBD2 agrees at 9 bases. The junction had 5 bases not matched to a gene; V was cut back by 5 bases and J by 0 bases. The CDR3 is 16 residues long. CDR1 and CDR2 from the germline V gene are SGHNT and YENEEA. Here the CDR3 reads CASSDSGGSSYNEQFF. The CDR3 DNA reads TGTGCCAGCAGCGATAGCGGGGGTAGCTCCTACAATGAGCAGTTCTTC.

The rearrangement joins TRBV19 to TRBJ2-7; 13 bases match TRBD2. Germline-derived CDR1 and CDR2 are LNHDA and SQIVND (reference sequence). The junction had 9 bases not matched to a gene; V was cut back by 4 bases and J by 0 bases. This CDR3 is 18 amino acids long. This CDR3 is CASSKWTSGSSHSYEQYF. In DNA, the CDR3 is TGTGCCAGTAGTAAATGGACTAGCGGGAGTTCTCACTCCTACGAGCAGTACTTC.